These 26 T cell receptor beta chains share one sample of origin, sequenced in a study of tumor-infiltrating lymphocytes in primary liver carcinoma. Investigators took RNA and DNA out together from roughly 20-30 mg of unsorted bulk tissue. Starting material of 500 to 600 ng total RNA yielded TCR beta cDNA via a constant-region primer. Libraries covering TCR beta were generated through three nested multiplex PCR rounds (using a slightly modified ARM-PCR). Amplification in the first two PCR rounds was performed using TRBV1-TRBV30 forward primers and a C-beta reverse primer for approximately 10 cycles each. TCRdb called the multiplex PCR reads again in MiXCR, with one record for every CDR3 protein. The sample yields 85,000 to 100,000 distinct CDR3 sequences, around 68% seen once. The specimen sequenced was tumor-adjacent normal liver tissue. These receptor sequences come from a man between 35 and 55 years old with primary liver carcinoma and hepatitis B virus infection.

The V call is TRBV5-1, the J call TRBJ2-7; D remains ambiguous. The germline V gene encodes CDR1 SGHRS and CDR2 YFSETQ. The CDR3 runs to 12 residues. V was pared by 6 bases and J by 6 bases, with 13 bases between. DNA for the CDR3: TGCGCCAGCACAGATTTAAGGGCCGAGCAGTACTTC. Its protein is CASTDLRAEQYF. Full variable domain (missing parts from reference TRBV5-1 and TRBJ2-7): KAGVTQTPRYLIKTRGQQVTLSCSPISGHRSVSWYQQTPGQGLQFLFEYFSETQRNKGNFPGRFSGRQFSNSRSEMNVSTLELGDSALYLCASTDLRAEQYFGPGTRLTVT.

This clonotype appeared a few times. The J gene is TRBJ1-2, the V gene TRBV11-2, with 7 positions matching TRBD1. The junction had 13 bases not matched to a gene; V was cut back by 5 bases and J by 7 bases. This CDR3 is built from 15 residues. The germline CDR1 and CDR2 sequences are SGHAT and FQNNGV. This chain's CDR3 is CASSTSTGLIPGYTF. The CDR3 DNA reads TGTGCCAGCAGCACGTCGACAGGGTTGATCCCTGGCTACACCTTC. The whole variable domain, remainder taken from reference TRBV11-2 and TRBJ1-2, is EAGVAQSPRYKIIEKRQSVAFWCNPISGHATLYWYQQILGQGPKLLIQFQNNGVVDDSQLPKDRFSAERLKGVDSTLKIQPAKLEDSAVYLCASSTSTGLIPGYTFGSGTRLTVV.

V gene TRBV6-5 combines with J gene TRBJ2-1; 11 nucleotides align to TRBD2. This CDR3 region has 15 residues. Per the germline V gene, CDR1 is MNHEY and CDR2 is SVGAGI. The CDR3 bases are TGTGCAGGCAATCCGGGACTAGCGGCATACAATGAGCAGTTCTTC. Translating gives CAGNPGLAAYNEQFF.

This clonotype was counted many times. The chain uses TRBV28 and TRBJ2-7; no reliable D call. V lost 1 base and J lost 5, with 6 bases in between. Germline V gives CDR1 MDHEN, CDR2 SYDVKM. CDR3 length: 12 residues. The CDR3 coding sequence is TGTGCCAGCAGTTTATCGATAAACGAGCAGTACTTC. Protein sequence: CASSLSINEQYF.

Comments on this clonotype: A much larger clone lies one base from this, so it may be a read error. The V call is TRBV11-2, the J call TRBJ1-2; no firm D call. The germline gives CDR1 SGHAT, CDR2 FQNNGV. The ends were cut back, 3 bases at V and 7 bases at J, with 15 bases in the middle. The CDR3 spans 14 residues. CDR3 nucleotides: TGTGCCAGCAGCTTTACATGCGTTACCTGTGGCTACACCTTC. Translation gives CASSFTCVTCGYTF.

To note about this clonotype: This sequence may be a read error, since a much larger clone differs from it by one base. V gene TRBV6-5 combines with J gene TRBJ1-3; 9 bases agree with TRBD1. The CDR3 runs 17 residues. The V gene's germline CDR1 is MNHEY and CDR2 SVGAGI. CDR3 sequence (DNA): TGTGCCAGCAGTCCCGGGACAGGGTCCTACTCTGCAAACACCATATATTTT. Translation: CASSPGTGSYSANTIYF.

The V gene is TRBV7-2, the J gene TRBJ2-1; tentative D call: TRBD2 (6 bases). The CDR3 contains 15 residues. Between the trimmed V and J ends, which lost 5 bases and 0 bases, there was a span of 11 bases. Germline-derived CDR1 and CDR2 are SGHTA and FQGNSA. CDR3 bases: TGTGCCAGCAGCCTCCAACTAGCCTCCTACAATGAGCAGTTCTTC. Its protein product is CASSLQLASYNEQFF. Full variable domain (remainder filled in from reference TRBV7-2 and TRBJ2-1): GAGVSQSPSNKVTEKGKDVELRCDPISGHTALYWYRQSLGQGLEFLIYFQGNSAPDKSGLPSDRFSAERTGGSVSTLTIQRTQQEDSAVYLCASSLQLASYNEQFFGPGTRLTVL.

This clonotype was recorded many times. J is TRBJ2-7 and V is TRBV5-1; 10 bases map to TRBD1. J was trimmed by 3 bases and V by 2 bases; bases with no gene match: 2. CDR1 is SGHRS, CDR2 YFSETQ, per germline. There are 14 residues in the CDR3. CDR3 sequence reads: CASSFGDRGYEQYF. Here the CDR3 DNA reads TGCGCCAGCAGCTTCGGGGACAGGGGCTACGAGCAGTACTTC. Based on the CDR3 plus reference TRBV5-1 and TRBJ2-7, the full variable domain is KAGVTQTPRYLIKTRGQQVTLSCSPISGHRSVSWYQQTPGQGLQFLFEYFSETQRNKGNFPGRFSGRQFSNSRSEMNVSTLELGDSALYLCASSFGDRGYEQYFGPGTRLTVT.

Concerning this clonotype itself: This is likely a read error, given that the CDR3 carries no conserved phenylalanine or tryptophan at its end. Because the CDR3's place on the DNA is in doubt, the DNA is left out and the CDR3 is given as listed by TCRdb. The CDR3: CASSPGTSYNEQFL. This sequence joins TRBV6-5 and TRBJ2-1; no DNA check was done on the table's D call, TRBD2. The CDR3 comprises 14 residues, both ends counted. Germline loops: CDR1 MNHEY, CDR2 SVGAGI.

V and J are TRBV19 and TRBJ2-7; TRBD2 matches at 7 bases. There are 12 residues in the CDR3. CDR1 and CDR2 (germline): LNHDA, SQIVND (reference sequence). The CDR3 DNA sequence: TGTGTCAGCGGGACTAATCTTGGCGAGCAGTACTTC. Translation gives CVSGTNLGEQYF. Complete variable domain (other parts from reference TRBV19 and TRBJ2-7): DGGITQSPKYLFRKEGQNVTLSCEQNLNHDAMYWYRQDPGQGLRLIYYSQIVNDFQKGDIAEGYSVSREKKESFPLTVTSAQKNPTAFYLCVSGTNLGEQYFGPGTRLTVT.

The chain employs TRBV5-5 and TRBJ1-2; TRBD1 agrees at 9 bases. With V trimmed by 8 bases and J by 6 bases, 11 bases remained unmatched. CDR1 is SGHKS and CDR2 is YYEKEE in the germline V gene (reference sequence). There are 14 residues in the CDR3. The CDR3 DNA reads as TGTGCCAGTAGCGTCCGGGACAGGGTCGATGGCTACACCTTC. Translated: CASSVRDRVDGYTF.

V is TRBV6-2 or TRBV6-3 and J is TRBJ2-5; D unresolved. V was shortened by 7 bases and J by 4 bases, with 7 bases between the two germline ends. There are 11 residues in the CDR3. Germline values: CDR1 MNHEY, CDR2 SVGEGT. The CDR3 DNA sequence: TGTGCCAGCAACTGGGGAGAGACCCAGTACTTC. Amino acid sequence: CASNWGETQYF.

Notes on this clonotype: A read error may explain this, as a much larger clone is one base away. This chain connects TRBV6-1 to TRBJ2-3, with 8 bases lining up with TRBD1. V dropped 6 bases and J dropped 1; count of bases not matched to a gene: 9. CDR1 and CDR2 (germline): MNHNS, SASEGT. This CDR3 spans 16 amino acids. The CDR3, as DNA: TGTGCCAGCAGCGCCGTATCGGGACAGGGCACAGATACGCAGTATTTT. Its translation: CASSAVSGQGTDTQYF.

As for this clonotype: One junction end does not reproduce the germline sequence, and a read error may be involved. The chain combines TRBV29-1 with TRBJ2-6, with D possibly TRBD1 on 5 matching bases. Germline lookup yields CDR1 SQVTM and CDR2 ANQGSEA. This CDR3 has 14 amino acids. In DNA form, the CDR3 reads TGCAGCGTTGTTGGGTGTACTGGGGCCAACGTCCCGACTTTC. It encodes CSVVGCTGANVPTF.

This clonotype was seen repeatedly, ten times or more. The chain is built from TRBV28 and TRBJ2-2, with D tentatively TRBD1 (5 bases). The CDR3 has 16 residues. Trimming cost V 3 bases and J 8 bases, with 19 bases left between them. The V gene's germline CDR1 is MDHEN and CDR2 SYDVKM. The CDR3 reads CASSFLTEPSPGELFF. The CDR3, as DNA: TGTGCCAGCAGTTTCCTGACAGAACCTTCACCGGGGGAGCTGTTTTTT.

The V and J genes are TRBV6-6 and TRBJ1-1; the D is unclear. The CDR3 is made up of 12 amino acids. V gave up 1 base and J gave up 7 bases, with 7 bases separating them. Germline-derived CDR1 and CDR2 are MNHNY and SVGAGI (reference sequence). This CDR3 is CASSYLCGEAFF. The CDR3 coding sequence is TGTGCCAGCAGTTACTTGTGTGGTGAAGCTTTCTTT.

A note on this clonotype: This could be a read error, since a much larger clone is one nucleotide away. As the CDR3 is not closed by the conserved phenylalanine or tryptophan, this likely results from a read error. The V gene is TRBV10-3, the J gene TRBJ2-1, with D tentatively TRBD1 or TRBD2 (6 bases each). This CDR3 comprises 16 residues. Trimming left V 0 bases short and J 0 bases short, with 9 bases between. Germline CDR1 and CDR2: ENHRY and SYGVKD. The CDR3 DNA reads TGTGCCATCAGTGAGTCGAGGGGGGCCTCCTACAATGAGCAGTTCTTG. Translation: CAISESRGASYNEQFL.

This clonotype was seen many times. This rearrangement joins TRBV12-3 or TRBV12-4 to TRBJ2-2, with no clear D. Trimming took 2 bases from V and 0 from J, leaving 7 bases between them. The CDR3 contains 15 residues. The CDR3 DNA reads TGTGCCAGCAGTTTACAGGTCGCGAACACCGGGGAGCTGTTTTTT. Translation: CASSLQVANTGELFF.

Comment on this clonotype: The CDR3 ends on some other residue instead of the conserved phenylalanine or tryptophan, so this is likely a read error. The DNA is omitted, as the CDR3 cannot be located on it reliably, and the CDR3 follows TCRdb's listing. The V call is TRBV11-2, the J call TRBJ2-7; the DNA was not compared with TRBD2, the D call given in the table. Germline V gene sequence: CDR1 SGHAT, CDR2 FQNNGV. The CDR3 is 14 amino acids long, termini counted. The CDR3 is CASSLSGLSYEQYL.

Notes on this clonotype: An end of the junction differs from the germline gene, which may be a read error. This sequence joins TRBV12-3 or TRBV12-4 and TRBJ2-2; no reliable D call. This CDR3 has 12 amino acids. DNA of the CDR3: TGTGTCAGCAGTTGGAGCACCGGGGAGCTGTTTTTT. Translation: CVSSWSTGELFF.

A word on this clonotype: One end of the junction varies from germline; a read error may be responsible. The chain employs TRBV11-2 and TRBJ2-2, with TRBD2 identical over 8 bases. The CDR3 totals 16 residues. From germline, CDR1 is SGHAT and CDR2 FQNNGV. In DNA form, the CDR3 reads TGTGCCAGCAACATAGGGGCGACTAGCGTCACCAGGGAGCTGTTTTTT. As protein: CASNIGATSVTRELFF.

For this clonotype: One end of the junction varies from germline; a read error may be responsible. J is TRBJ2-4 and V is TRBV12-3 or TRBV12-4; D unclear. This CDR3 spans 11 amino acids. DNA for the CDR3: TGTACCAGCAGTTTTAGGAATATTCAGTACTTC. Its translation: CTSSFRNIQYF.

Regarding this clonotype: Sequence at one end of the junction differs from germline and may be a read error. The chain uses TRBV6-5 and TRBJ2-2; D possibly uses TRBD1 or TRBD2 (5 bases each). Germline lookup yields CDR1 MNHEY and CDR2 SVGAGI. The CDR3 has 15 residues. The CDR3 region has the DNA TGTGCCAGTAGTTACTCGAATTCCGGGGCCGGAGAGCTGTTGTTT. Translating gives CASSYSNSGAGELLF.

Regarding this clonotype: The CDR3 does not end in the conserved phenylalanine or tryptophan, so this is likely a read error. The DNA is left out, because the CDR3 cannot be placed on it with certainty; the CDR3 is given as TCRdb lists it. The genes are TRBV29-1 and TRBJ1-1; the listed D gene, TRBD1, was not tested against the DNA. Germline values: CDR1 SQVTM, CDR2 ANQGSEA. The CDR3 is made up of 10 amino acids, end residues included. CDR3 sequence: CSVTTGEASS.

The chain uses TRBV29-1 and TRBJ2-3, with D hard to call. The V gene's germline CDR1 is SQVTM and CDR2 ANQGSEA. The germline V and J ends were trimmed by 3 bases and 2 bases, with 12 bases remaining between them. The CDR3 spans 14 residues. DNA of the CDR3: TGCAGCGTTGAGGGAACAGTGGACACAGATACGCAGTATTTT. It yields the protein CSVEGTVDTDTQYF.

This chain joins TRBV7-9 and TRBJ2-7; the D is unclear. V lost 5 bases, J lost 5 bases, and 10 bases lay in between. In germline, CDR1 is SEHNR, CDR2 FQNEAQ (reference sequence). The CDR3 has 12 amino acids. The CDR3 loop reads CASSQSPHEQYF. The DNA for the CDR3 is TGTGCCAGCAGCCAATCACCCCACGAGCAGTACTTC.